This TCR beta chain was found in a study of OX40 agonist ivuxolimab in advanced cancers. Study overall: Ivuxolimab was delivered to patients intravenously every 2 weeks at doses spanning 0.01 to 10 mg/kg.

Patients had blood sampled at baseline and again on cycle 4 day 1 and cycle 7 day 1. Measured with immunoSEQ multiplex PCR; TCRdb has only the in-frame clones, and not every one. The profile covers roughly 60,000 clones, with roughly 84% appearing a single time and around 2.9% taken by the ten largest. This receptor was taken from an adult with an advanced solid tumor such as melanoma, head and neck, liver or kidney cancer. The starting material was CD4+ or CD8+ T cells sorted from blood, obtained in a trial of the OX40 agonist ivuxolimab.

CDR3 coding DNA: TGTGCCAGCAGTTCCTACAGGGGGCACGCGACTAATGAAAAACTGTTTTTT. Translating gives CASSSYRGHATNEKLFF. V is TRBV27 and J is TRBJ1-4, with 9 bases identical to TRBD1. This CDR3 contains 17 residues. Unmatched junction bases numbered 8, after V lost 4 bases and J lost 2 bases. Germline V gene sequence: CDR1 MNHEY, CDR2 SMNVEV (reference sequence).